The 19 T cell receptor beta chains presented below share a single source sample, sequenced in a study of blood T cells in healthy people across ages. For the second PCR, which ran for about 6 to 11 cycles, a sample-barcoded 5' primer and a J-beta primer mix were used. Each CDR3 protein is one row after TCRdb ran MiXCR on the 5' RACE reads. The data show 850,000 or so distinct CDR3 sequences, about 30% seen once. Input material: blood. The receptors originated from a woman aged 80 or over in good health.

In this sample, this clonotype turned up many times. The chain uses TRBV7-2 and TRBJ1-1; TRBD1 is a possible D gene (6 bases). The germline V gene has CDR1 SGHTA and CDR2 FQGNSA. V lost 6 bases, J lost 4 bases, and 15 bases lay in between. This CDR3 is 14 amino acids long. The CDR3 sequence is CASRFQGPSTEAFF. The CDR3 DNA follows: TGTGCCAGCAGGTTCCAGGGGCCCTCCACTGAAGCTTTCTTT.

This clonotype was observed at least ten times. The rearrangement uses TRBV5-5 and TRBJ2-1; D is ambiguous. Germline CDR1 is SGHKS and CDR2 is YYEKEE (reference sequence). This CDR3 region has 17 residues. Trimming took off 0 bases at V and 0 bases at J, with 13 bases between the two ends. This CDR3 is CASSLAGQLDSYNEQFF. The DNA for the CDR3 is TGTGCCAGCAGCTTGGCCGGGCAGCTCGACTCCTACAATGAGCAGTTCTTC.

Concerning this clonotype itself: This may come from a read error, since a much larger clone is one base off. The chain employs TRBV20-1 and TRBJ2-7; perhaps D is TRBD1 or TRBD2 (5 bases each). CDR1 DFQATT and CDR2 SNEGSKA come from the germline V gene (reference sequence). This CDR3 spans 14 amino acids. Written as DNA, the CDR3 is TGCGGTGCTAGAGAATCAGGGAGAAACTACGAGCAGTACTTC. It specifies CGARESGRNYEQYF.

In its sample, this clonotype was seen many times. A single base separates this from a much larger clone, so it may be a read error. The chain recombines TRBV5-1 with TRBJ2-5; D might be TRBD1 (6 bases). The ends were cut back, 3 bases at V and 11 bases at J, with 20 bases in the middle. CDR1 is SGHRS, CDR2 YFSETQ, per germline. The CDR3 totals 14 residues. As DNA, the CDR3 is TGCGCCAGCAGCTCAGGACAGCTGATCAATGAGCAGTACTTC. It is translated as CASSSGQLINEQYF.

This clonotype came up once. A read error may be the cause here, since a much bigger clone is one base away. This chain uses TRBV6-1 with TRBJ2-1; possible D gene TRBD2, 6 bases. The V end was cut by 6 bases, the J end by 13 bases, with 22 bases between. This CDR3 has 14 amino acids. Germline CDR1 reads MNHNS; CDR2 reads SASEGT. DNA of the CDR3: TGTGCCAGCAGGACACGACTAGTTCAAGAGACCCAGTTCTTC. Amino acids: CASRTRLVQETQFF.

Points on this clonotype: The junction does not match germline at one end; this may be a read error. V and J are TRBV5-1 and TRBJ1-4; no reliable D call. Germline values: CDR1 SGHRS, CDR2 YFSETQ. This CDR3 region has 16 residues. The CDR3 is CASSYQQLATNEKRFF. The CDR3 DNA sequence: TGCGCCAGCAGTTACCAACAGCTTGCAACTAATGAAAAACGGTTTTTT. The entire variable domain, with the rest obtained from reference TRBV5-1 and TRBJ1-4, is as follows: KAGVTQTPRYLIKTRGQQVTLSCSPISGHRSVSWYQQTPGQGLQFLFEYFSETQRNKGNFPGRFSGRQFSNSRSEMNVSTLELGDSALYLCASSYQQLATNEKRFFGSGTQLSVL.

In this sample, this clonotype turned up many times. V gene TRBV6-2 or TRBV6-3 combines with J gene TRBJ1-1, with 7 bases that match TRBD1. V lost 5 bases and J lost 4; bases outside the gene matches: 7. The CDR3 runs 14 residues. Germline V gene sequence: CDR1 MNHEY, CDR2 SVGEGT. The chain's CDR3 is CASSAGGSGTEAFF. The CDR3 region has the DNA TGTGCCAGCAGTGCAGGGGGGTCGGGCACTGAAGCTTTCTTT.

The genes are TRBV2 and TRBJ1-5, with a possible D match to TRBD1 (5 bases). CDR1 and CDR2 (germline): SNHLY, FYNNEI. The V end was cut by 0 bases, the J end by 0 bases, with 9 bases between. This CDR3 contains 16 residues. The CDR3 spells CASSEAPGRSNQPQHF. For the CDR3, the DNA is TGTGCCAGCAGTGAAGCACCAGGGCGTAGCAATCAGCCCCAGCATTTT.

There are many counts of this clonotype. The rearrangement joins TRBV30 to TRBJ2-1, with D perhaps being TRBD1 or TRBD2 (5 bases each). Germline V gene sequence: CDR1 GTSNPN, CDR2 SVGIG (reference sequence). This CDR3 is 13 amino acids long. Trimming removed 2 bases from V and 8 bases from J, with 13 bases in between. The CDR3 DNA follows: TGTGCCTGGAGTCGAGGGGTCAGGGATGAGCAGTTCTTC. This codes for CAWSRGVRDEQFF.

CDR3 amino acids: CASSSIQRNTEAFF. In nucleotides, the CDR3 is TGTGCCAGCAGCTCCATACAGAGGAACACTGAAGCTTTCTTT. This chain links TRBV7-9 with TRBJ1-1; no firm D call. Trimming took 4 bases from V and 1 from J, leaving 10 bases between them. This CDR3 has 14 residues. CDR1 and CDR2 from the germline V gene are SEHNR and FQNEAQ (reference sequence). The full variable domain, its missing parts supplied by reference TRBV7-9 and TRBJ1-1, is DTGVSQNPRHKITKRGQNVTFRCDPISEHNRLYWYRQTLGQGPEFLTYFQNEAQLEKSRLLSDRFSAERPKGSFSTLEIQRTEQGDSAMYLCASSSIQRNTEAFFGQGTRLTVV.

Ten or more counts support this clonotype. The chain employs TRBV27 and TRBJ2-6, with D possibly TRBD2 on 5 matching bases. Trimming cost V 10 bases and J 2 bases, with 21 bases left between them. In germline, CDR1 is MNHEY, CDR2 SMNVEV (reference sequence). The CDR3 totals 17 residues. The DNA for the CDR3 is TGTGCCACCCTTCAATTGACTAAAAGCCCTGGGGCCAACGTCCTGACTTTC. Protein product: CATLQLTKSPGANVLTF.

V is TRBV27 and J is TRBJ1-5; 7 bases map to TRBD1. The CDR3 contains 14 residues. V gave up 5 bases and J gave up 2 bases; unmatched junction bases: 3. Germline-derived CDR1 and CDR2 are MNHEY and SMNVEV (reference sequence). The CDR3 coding sequence is TGTGCCAGCAGTGACAGGGAGGGCAATCAGCCCCAGCATTTT. This sequence encodes CASSDREGNQPQHF.

This clonotype appeared a single time. Its ends do not fully match the called genes, so a read error is possible. The chain uses TRBV2 and TRBJ2-1; 10 bases line up with TRBD2. From germline, CDR1 is SNHLY and CDR2 FYNNEI. This CDR3 is 19 amino acids long. DNA of the CDR3: TGTGCCAGCAGTAAAGCGGGGGGGTTTAATTTCCGGACCTACAATGAGCAGTTCTTC. Residues: CASSKAGGFNFRTYNEQFF.

Regarding this clonotype: Possible read error: a much larger clone is one base away. This chain uses TRBV24-1 with TRBJ2-7; D is ambiguous. CDR1 is KGHDR, CDR2 SFDVKD, per germline. The CDR3 sequence is 14 residues long. Trimming stripped 2 bases from V and 0 bases from J, with 7 bases between. The CDR3 reads CATSDSGRSYEQYF. Written as DNA, the CDR3 is TGTGCCACCAGTGATTCGGGCCGCTCCTACGAGCAGTACTTC.

The chain combines TRBV15 with TRBJ2-7; 9 bases are shared with TRBD2. V was pared by 4 bases and J by 7 bases, with 11 bases of the junction left unmatched. The CDR3 sequence is 15 residues long. Germline V gene lookup returns CDR1 LNHNV and CDR2 YYDKDF (reference sequence). The CDR3 spells CATSKTSGSYNEQYF. CDR3 in DNA: TGTGCCACCAGCAAGACTAGCGGATCTTACAATGAGCAGTACTTC.

With respect to this clonotype: One junction end does not reproduce the germline sequence, and a read error may be involved. The V gene is TRBV2, the J gene TRBJ1-5, with 7 bases lining up with TRBD1. Germline assignment: CDR1 SNHLY and CDR2 FYNNEI. The CDR3 spans 15 residues. CDR3 coding DNA: TGTGCCGGCAGCTGGGACAGCAATAGCAATCAGCCCCAGCATTTT. Translated: CAGSWDSNSNQPQHF.

The chain links TRBV15 to TRBJ1-6; TRBD1 might be the D (5 bases). This CDR3 has 14 residues. Germline V CDR1 and CDR2: LNHNV, YYDKDF (reference sequence). V was shortened by 5 bases and J by 18 bases, with 23 bases between the two germline ends. This CDR3 reads CATSADRAAFGPHF. CDR3 coding DNA: TGTGCCACCAGCGCAGACAGAGCTGCTTTTGGCCCCCACTTT. The full variable domain, completed using reference TRBV15 and TRBJ1-6, is DAMVIQNPRYQVTQFGKPVTLSCSQTLNHNVMYWYQQKSSQAPKLLFHYYDKDFNNEADTPDNFQSRRPNTSFCFLDIRSPGLGDTAMYLCATSADRAAFGPHFGNGTRLTVT.

In nucleotides, the CDR3 is TGCGCCAGCAGCCAAGACCTGGGTACTAACTATGGCTACACCTTC. Amino acid sequence: CASSQDLGTNYGYTF. The gene calls are TRBV4-3 and TRBJ1-2; no definite D call. The CDR3 totals 15 residues. V lost 0 bases and J 0 bases, leaving 8 bases between the germline ends. CDR1 is LGHNA and CDR2 is YSLEER in the germline V gene.

This clonotype showed up many times. The chain couples TRBV5-1 to TRBJ2-5; either TRBD1 or TRBD2 may supply D (5 bases each). The CDR3 runs to 13 residues. Trimming took 3 bases from V and 4 from J, leaving 10 bases between them. Germline loops: CDR1 SGHRS, CDR2 YFSETQ. Here the CDR3 DNA reads TGCGCCAGCAGCTCCCCGAGGGGAGAGACCCAGTACTTC. Amino acid sequence: CASSSPRGETQYF.